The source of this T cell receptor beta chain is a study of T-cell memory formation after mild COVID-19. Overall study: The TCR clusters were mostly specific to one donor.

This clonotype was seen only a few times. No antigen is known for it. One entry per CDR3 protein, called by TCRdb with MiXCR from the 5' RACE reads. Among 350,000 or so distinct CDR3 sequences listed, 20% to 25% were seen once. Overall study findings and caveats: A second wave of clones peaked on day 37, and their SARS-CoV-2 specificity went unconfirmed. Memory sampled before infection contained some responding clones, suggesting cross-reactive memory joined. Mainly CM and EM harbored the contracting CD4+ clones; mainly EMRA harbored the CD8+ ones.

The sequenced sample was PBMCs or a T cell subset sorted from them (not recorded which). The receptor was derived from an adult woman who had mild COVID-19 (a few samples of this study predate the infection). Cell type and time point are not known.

DNA for the CDR3: TGTGCCAGCAGTCCCTCCATAGAAGTCGCTGCCCAGAGGCTAGCCAAAAACATTCAGTACTTC. It is translated as CASSPSIEVAAQRLAKNIQYF. The chain uses TRBV12-3 or TRBV12-4 and TRBJ2-4; D is unresolved. The CDR3 runs 21 residues. Trimming shortened V by 5 bases and J by 0 bases, and 29 bases separated the two germline ends.